These 18 T cell receptor beta chains originate from one sample sequenced in a study of metastatic and nonmetastatic thyroid tumors. The entire patient cohort was treatment-naive prior to thyroid surgery. Through MiXCR, TCRdb re-clonotyped the PCR reads. Altogether under 30,000 clones are present, about 15% being singletons, with the ten largest covering approximately 14%. The sample taken for sequencing was blood. The source of these receptors is a male donor with papillary thyroid cancer or a benign thyroid nodule (not recorded which). Some clones in this sample may be carry-over from other donors' samples.

This clone was seen many times. V gene TRBV27 combines with J gene TRBJ1-3, with D unresolved. Deletions cut 2 bases from V and 0 bases from J, with 5 bases between. In germline, CDR1 is MNHEY, CDR2 SMNVEV (reference sequence). CDR3 length equals 14 residues. In DNA form, the CDR3 reads TGTGCCAGCAGTTTAGGATTCTCTGGAAACACCATATATTTT. Its protein is CASSLGFSGNTIYF.

This clone has a count of ten or more. The chain is built from TRBV9 and TRBJ2-5, with 12 bases matching TRBD2. J lost 6 bases, V lost 4 bases, and 10 bases had no gene match. From germline, CDR1 is SGDLS and CDR2 YYNGEE. The CDR3 extends over 16 amino acids. In nucleotides, the CDR3 is TGTGCCAGCAGCCCCCGACTAGCGGGGGACGAGAAGACCCAGTACTTC. Protein: CASSPRLAGDEKTQYF.

There are many counts of this clone. V gene TRBV14 combines with J gene TRBJ2-5; D gene unclear. Trimming took 2 bases from V and 3 from J, leaving 7 bases between them. Germline lookup yields CDR1 SGHDN and CDR2 FVKESK. This CDR3 has 13 residues. CDR3 amino acids: CASSQPWEETQYF. The DNA for the CDR3 is TGTGCCAGCAGCCAACCATGGGAAGAGACCCAGTACTTC.

This clone occurred many times. The chain uses TRBV28 and TRBJ2-7; D tentatively reads TRBD1 or TRBD2 (5 bases each). CDR3 length: 14 residues. V was trimmed by 3 bases and J by 4 bases, leaving 13 bases between them. Germline CDR1 MDHEN, CDR2 SYDVKM. The CDR3 nucleotides are TGTGCCAGCAGTTTGAGCCCTGGGGGTTACGAGCAGTACTTC. Translated: CASSLSPGGYEQYF.

The chain employs TRBV9 and TRBJ1-1; D possibly corresponds to TRBD1 (5 bases). Trimming took off 1 base at V and 0 bases at J, with 7 bases between the two ends. The CDR3 runs 14 residues. Germline CDR1 SGDLS, CDR2 YYNGEE. The CDR3 loop reads CASSVRQMNTEAFF. In DNA, the CDR3 is TGTGCCAGCAGCGTAAGACAGATGAACACTGAAGCTTTCTTT.

This clone showed up many times. This chain uses TRBV9 with TRBJ2-2; TRBD2 agrees at 7 bases. V shed 0 bases and J 6 bases; nucleotides not matched to a gene: 8. Germline V lookup: CDR1 SGDLS, CDR2 YYNGEE. CDR3 length equals 16 residues. CDR3 protein: CASSVADGLEAGELFF. CDR3 bases: TGTGCCAGCAGCGTAGCTGACGGACTAGAGGCCGGGGAGCTGTTTTTT. Together with reference TRBV9 and TRBJ2-2, the CDR3 gives the full variable domain: DSGVTQTPKHLITATGQRVTLRCSPRSGDLSVYWYQQSLDQGLQFLIQYYNGEERAKGNILERFSAQQFPDLHSELNLSSLELGDSALYFCASSVADGLEAGELFFGEGSRLTVL.

By its share, this clone is medium-sized. V is TRBV12-3 or TRBV12-4 and J is TRBJ2-7, with a weak D call TRBD1 (6 bases). CDR3 size: 14 residues. The germline V and J ends were trimmed by 4 bases and 6 bases, with 16 bases remaining between them. The CDR3 here is CASSWGHTLGEQYF. The CDR3, as DNA: TGTGCCAGCAGTTGGGGACACACTCTGGGCGAGCAGTACTTC.

This clone was counted many times. The gene calls are TRBV20-1 and TRBJ2-3; 7 bases agree with TRBD1. This CDR3 is 15 amino acids long. In germline, CDR1 is DFQATT, CDR2 SNEGSKA (reference sequence). Trimming took 0 bases from V and 2 from J; bases not matched to a gene: 5. The CDR3 DNA reads TGCAGTGCTAGAGACCAACAGGGGCCCACAGATACGCAGTATTTT. This gives the protein CSARDQQGPTDTQYF.

This clone was seen repeatedly, ten times or more. The rearrangement joins TRBV30 to TRBJ1-3; D gene ambiguous. CDR1 and CDR2 from the germline V gene are GTSNPN and SVGIG (reference sequence). Between the trimmed V and J ends, which lost 3 bases and 4 bases, there was a span of 10 bases. CDR3 length: 13 residues. This CDR3 is CAWSPGPGNTIYF. The CDR3 DNA sequence: TGTGCCTGGAGCCCGGGCCCAGGAAACACCATATATTTT.

This clone was counted ten times or more. The chain is built from TRBV19 and TRBJ2-2; 8 bases are shared with TRBD2. CDR1 and CDR2 (germline): LNHDA, SQIVND (reference sequence). This CDR3 has 15 residues. V was pared by 3 bases and J by 6 bases, with 6 bases of the junction left unmatched. The CDR3 is CASSIRVLAAGELFF. The CDR3 DNA sequence: TGTGCCAGTAGTATTAGAGTACTAGCGGCCGGGGAGCTGTTTTTT.

By share, this clone ranks as medium-sized. The chain couples TRBV6-2 or TRBV6-3 to TRBJ2-7; 9 bases line up with TRBD2. Losses at the gene ends were 5 bases for V and 6 bases for J; bases not matched to a gene: 20. Germline CDR1 MNHEY, CDR2 SVGEGT. The CDR3 has 18 amino acids. The CDR3 sequence is CASSHQTSGRLEVREQYF. In nucleotides, the CDR3 is TGTGCCAGCAGTCACCAGACTAGCGGAAGATTGGAGGTCCGCGAGCAGTACTTC.

The sample holds many counts of this clone. The V and J genes are TRBV9 and TRBJ2-2, with a possible D match to TRBD2 (5 bases). Trimming removed 2 bases at V and 5 bases at J, with 13 bases between. The CDR3 sequence is 15 residues long. From germline, CDR1 is SGDLS and CDR2 YYNGEE. DNA for the CDR3: TGTGCCAGCAGCGTGGAGCTCCGGGGAACCGGGGAGCTGTTTTTT. This encodes CASSVELRGTGELFF. Looking up the rest from reference TRBV9 and TRBJ2-2 gives the full variable domain: DSGVTQTPKHLITATGQRVTLRCSPRSGDLSVYWYQQSLDQGLQFLIQYYNGEERAKGNILERFSAQQFPDLHSELNLSSLELGDSALYFCASSVELRGTGELFFGEGSRLTVL.

The sample holds many counts of this clone. This sequence joins TRBV7-9 and TRBJ1-3; D remains ambiguous. The V gene lost 5 bases and the J gene lost 0 bases, with 5 bases spanning the gap. The CDR3 sequence is 13 residues long. CDR1 and CDR2 from the germline V gene are SEHNR and FQNEAQ (reference sequence). This CDR3 reads CASSHASGNTIYF. The CDR3 DNA is TGTGCCAGCAGCCACGCCTCTGGAAACACCATATATTTT.

This clone was found many times. The V gene is TRBV10-2, the J gene TRBJ2-2; D is uncertain. Trimming left V 4 bases short and J 3 bases short, with 6 bases between. The CDR3 runs to 13 residues. Germline V lookup: CDR1 WSHSY, CDR2 SAAADI. CDR3 sequence (DNA): TGCGCCAGCAGTGTAATTTACACCGGGGAGCTGTTTTTT. It translates to CASSVIYTGELFF.

For this clone: A much more abundant neighbour one base away suggests this may be a read error. The V and J genes are TRBV12-5 and TRBJ2-1; 11 nucleotides match TRBD2. V lost 3 bases, J lost 7 bases, and 11 bases stayed unmatched. This CDR3 region has 17 residues. CDR1 and CDR2 (germline): LGHNT, FRNRAP. The CDR3 DNA reads as TGTGCTAGTGGTTTTCGGCTAGCGGGAGGCTCGGGAAATGAGCAGTTCTTC. Residues: CASGFRLAGGSGNEQFF.

In the case of this clone: Other DNA sequences in the sample encode the same CDR3. J is TRBJ1-1 and V is TRBV3-1, with D maybe TRBD1 (5 bases). Germline values: CDR1 LGHDT, CDR2 YNNKEL (reference sequence). This CDR3 spans 14 amino acids. V was cut by 1 base and J by 11 bases, with 17 bases left in between. CDR3 DNA: TGTGCCAGCAGCCAAGTTGAAGGGTTCCGGGGGGCTTTCTTT. Translation: CASSQVEGFRGAFF. The complete variable domain, with remaining parts taken from reference TRBV3-1 and TRBJ1-1, reads DTAVSQTPKYLVTQMGNDKSIKCEQNLGHDTMYWYKQDSKKFLKIMFSYNNKELIINETVPNRFSPKSPDKAHLNLHINSLELGDSAVYFCASSQVEGFRGAFFGQGTRLTVV.

The sample holds many counts of this clone. The rearrangement uses TRBV13 and TRBJ2-3; D gene ambiguous. The CDR3 runs to 16 residues. Between the trimmed V and J ends, which lost 5 bases and 0 bases, there was a span of 15 bases. Per the germline V gene, CDR1 is PRHDT and CDR2 is FYEKMQ (reference sequence). The chain's CDR3 is CASSRTTHLSTDTQYF. CDR3 coding DNA: TGTGCCAGCAGCCGTACAACACACCTAAGCACAGATACGCAGTATTTT.

This clone came up many times. The V gene is TRBV27, the J gene TRBJ1-4, with 9 bases aligning to TRBD1. This CDR3 comprises 17 residues. Germline V gives CDR1 MNHEY, CDR2 SMNVEV (reference sequence). The trim removed 4 bases at V and 5 bases at J, leaving 11 bases unmatched. CDR3 DNA: TGTGCCAGCAGTTCCATCCCGGGACAGGGCCCAAATGAAAAACTGTTTTTT. Residues: CASSSIPGQGPNEKLFF.